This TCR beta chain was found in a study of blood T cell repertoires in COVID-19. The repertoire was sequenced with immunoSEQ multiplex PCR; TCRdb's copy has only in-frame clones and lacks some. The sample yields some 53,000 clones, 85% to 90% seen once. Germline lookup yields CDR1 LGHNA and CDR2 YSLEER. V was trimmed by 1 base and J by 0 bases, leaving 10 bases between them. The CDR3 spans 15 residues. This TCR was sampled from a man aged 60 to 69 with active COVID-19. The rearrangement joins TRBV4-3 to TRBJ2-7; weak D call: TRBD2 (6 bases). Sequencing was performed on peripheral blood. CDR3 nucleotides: TGCGCCAGCAGCCAAGGCTTAGCGGACTCCTACGAGCAGTACTTC. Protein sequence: CASSQGLADSYEQYF.